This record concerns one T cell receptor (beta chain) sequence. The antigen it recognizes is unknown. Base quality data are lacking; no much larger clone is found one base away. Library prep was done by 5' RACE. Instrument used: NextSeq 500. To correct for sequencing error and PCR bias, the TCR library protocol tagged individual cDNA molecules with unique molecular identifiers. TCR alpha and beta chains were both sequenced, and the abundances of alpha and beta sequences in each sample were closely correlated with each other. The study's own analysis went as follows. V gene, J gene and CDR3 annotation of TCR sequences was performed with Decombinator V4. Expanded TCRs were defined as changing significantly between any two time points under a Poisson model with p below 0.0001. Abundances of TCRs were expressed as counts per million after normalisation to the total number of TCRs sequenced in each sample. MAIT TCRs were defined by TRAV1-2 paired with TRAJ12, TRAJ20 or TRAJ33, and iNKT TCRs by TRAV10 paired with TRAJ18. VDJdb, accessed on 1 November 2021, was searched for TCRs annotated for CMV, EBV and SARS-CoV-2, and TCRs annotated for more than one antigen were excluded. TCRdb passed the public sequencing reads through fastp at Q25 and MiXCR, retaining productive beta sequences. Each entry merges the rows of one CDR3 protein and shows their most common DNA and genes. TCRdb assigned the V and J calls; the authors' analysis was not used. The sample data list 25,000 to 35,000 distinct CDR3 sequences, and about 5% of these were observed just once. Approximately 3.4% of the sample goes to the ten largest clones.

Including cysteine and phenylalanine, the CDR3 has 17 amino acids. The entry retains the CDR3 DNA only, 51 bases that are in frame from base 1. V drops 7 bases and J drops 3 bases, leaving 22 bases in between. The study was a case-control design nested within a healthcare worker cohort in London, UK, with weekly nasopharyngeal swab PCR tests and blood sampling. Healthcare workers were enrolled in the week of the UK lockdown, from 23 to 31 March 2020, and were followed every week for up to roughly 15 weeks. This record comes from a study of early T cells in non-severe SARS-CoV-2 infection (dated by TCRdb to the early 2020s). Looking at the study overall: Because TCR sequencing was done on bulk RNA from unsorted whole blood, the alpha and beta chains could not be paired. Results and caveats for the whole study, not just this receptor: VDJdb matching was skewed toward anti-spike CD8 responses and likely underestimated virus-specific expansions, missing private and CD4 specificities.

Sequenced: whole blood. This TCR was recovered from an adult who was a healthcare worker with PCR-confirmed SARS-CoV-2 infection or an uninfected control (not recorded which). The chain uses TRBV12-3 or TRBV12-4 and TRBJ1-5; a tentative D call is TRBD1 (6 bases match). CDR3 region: CASTLRGRGSNNQPQHF. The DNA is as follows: TGTGCCAGCACCCTCCGGGGGCGGGGTTCAAACAATCAGCCCCAGCATTTT.